The 8 T cell receptor beta chains listed next were all sequenced from one sample in a study of cytomegalovirus exposure and HLA in healthy donors. The primer mix had 60 Vbeta and 13 Jbeta primers. Profiled with immunoSEQ multiplex PCR; TCRdb holds only in-frame clones, not every one. Counted here are more than 80,000 clones, 65% to 80% occurring once; the ten biggest clones make up 13% to 15%. The source material was PBMCs. The receptor source for this set is a woman in her sixties or seventies in good health and CMV-seropositive.

This clone has a handful of counts. The rearrangement links TRBV6-4 to TRBJ2-1; 10 bases match TRBD2. The CDR3 loop spans 15 amino acids. The J segment lost 5 bases and the V segment lost 4 bases, leaving 5 bases of the junction unmatched. The germline gives CDR1 MRHNA, CDR2 SNTAGT. CDR3: CASSAGSGGDNEQFF. CDR3 bases: TGTGCCAGCAGTGCCGGGAGCGGGGGGGACAATGAGCAGTTCTTC.

In its sample, this clone was seen a few times. This chain uses TRBV7-8 with TRBJ2-5; TRBD2 matches 7 bases. V lost 3 bases to trimming and J lost 5 bases; unmatched junction nucleotides: 6. Germline V gene sequence: CDR1 SGHVS, CDR2 FQNEAQ. The CDR3 has 14 residues. The DNA of the CDR3 is TGTGCCAGCAGCTTTGGCGGGGGAGGCGAGACCCAGTACTTC. Its protein product is CASSFGGGGETQYF.

This clone showed up just once. The rearrangement joins TRBV28 to TRBJ1-2, with 7 bases aligning to TRBD1. The CDR3 is made up of 15 amino acids. V lost 3 bases, J lost 2 bases, and 6 bases stayed unmatched. Germline V lookup: CDR1 MDHEN, CDR2 SYDVKM. CDR3 amino acids: CASSLGTAQNYGYTF. The CDR3 bases are TGTGCCAGCAGTTTGGGGACAGCACAAAACTATGGCTACACCTTC.

The chain couples TRBV27 to TRBJ2-7; the D gene is possibly TRBD1 (6 bases). The CDR3 contains 13 residues. From germline, CDR1 is MNHEY and CDR2 SMNVEV (reference sequence). V lost 5 bases to trimming and J lost 2 bases, with 10 bases between them. DNA of the CDR3: TGTGCCAGCAGTATGTCAGGGGCCTACGAGCAGTACTTC. Its translation is CASSMSGAYEQYF.

The J gene is TRBJ2-7, the V gene TRBV4-2, with 11 bases fitting TRBD2. V lost 3 bases, J lost 4 bases, and 8 bases stayed unmatched. Per the germline V gene, CDR1 is LGHNA and CDR2 is YNFKEQ. This CDR3 is 16 amino acids long. The CDR3 sequence: CASSQGGLAGLYEQYF. CDR3 bases: TGTGCCAGCAGCCAGGGTGGACTAGCGGGCCTATACGAGCAGTACTTC.

The chain employs TRBV28 and TRBJ1-2; 10 bases match TRBD1. Germline CDR1 and CDR2: MDHEN and SYDVKM. There are 13 residues in the CDR3. V dropped 8 bases and J dropped 4; count of bases not matched to a gene: 4. The CDR3 protein is CASGTGEAYGYTF. DNA of the CDR3: TGTGCCAGCGGGACAGGGGAAGCCTATGGCTACACCTTC.

The CDR3 sequence is CASSEPGTAVPSSGNTIYF. In nucleotides, the CDR3 is TGCGCCAGCAGTGAGCCCGGGACAGCCGTACCTAGCTCTGGAAACACCATATATTTT. The rearrangement links TRBV10-1 to TRBJ1-3; TRBD1 matches 7 bases. Per germline, CDR1 WNHNN and CDR2 SYGVQD (reference sequence). Germline trimming cut 2 bases from V and 0 bases from J; bases unmatched to any gene: 13. CDR3 size: 19 residues.

The V call is TRBV21-1, the J call TRBJ2-1; the table's D call, TRBD1, was not checked against the DNA. TRBV21-1 is assigned pseudogene status. CDR3 length: 18 residues. CDR3 DNA sequence: TGTGCCAGCAGCAAAGAGTCCAACAGGGAAAACTCCTACAATGAGCAGTTCTTC. It encodes CASSKESNRENSYNEQFF.